Below are 27 T cell receptor beta chains sequenced from a single sample in a study of blood T cell repertoires in COVID-19. TCRdb's copy holds only in-frame clones and misses some; the assay was immunoSEQ multiplex PCR. The data show a few hundred thousand clones, with around 89% seen just once and roughly 0.99% held by the top ten. Sequencing input: PBMCs or T cells enriched from blood (not recorded which). The origin of the receptors is a young man who had recovered from COVID-19.

The chain employs TRBV7-9 and TRBJ1-4; a possible D gene is TRBD1 (5 bases). The CDR3 runs to 15 residues. V shed 3 bases and J shed 8 bases, with 16 bases lying between them. CDR1 and CDR2 from the germline V gene are SEHNR and FQNEAQ (reference sequence). As DNA, the CDR3 is TGTGCCAGCAGCTTCTGGGTTGGAGGGGAGGAAAAACTGTTTTTT. Protein sequence: CASSFWVGGEEKLFF.

V usage is TRBV7-9 and J usage is TRBJ2-7; a possible D gene is TRBD1 (5 bases). The ends were cut back, 1 base at V and 4 bases at J, with 20 bases in the middle. In germline, CDR1 is SEHNR, CDR2 FQNEAQ (reference sequence). This CDR3 region has 17 residues. DNA of the CDR3: TGTGCCAGCAGCTTAGACCCAGGGCCCACTTATAATTACGAGCAGTACTTC. As protein: CASSLDPGPTYNYEQYF. The complete variable domain, with remaining parts taken from reference TRBV7-9 and TRBJ2-7, reads DTGVSQNPRHKITKRGQNVTFRCDPISEHNRLYWYRQTLGQGPEFLTYFQNEAQLEKSRLLSDRFSAERPKGSFSTLEIQRTEQGDSAMYLCASSLDPGPTYNYEQYFGPGTRLTVT.

The chain combines TRBV7-9 with TRBJ2-5; 7 bases map to TRBD2. This CDR3 is 15 amino acids long. V dropped 1 base and J dropped 5; count of bases not matched to a gene: 7. Germline assignment: CDR1 SEHNR and CDR2 FQNEAQ (reference sequence). This chain's CDR3 is CASSLEGWRGETQYF. Here the CDR3 DNA reads TGTGCCAGCAGCTTAGAAGGATGGCGGGGGGAGACCCAGTACTTC. Looking up the rest from reference TRBV7-9 and TRBJ2-5 gives the full variable domain: DTGVSQNPRHKITKRGQNVTFRCDPISEHNRLYWYRQTLGQGPEFLTYFQNEAQLEKSRLLSDRFSAERPKGSFSTLEIQRTEQGDSAMYLCASSLEGWRGETQYFGPGTRLLVL.

The V gene is TRBV30, the J gene TRBJ2-7; 9 bases are shared with TRBD1. The V and J ends lost 5 bases and 0 bases, in that order; junction bases with no gene match: 11. Germline V gene sequence: CDR1 GTSNPN, CDR2 SVGIG (reference sequence). The length of the CDR3 is 16 residues. The CDR3 nucleotides read TGTGCCTGGGTTCTCCCGGGACAGGGTAGCTCCTACGAGCAGTACTTC. Amino acid sequence: CAWVLPGQGSSYEQYF.

The chain joins TRBV28 to TRBJ1-5, with 8 bases that match TRBD1. CDR3 length: 15 amino acids. Germline trimming cut 3 bases from V and 2 bases from J; bases unmatched to any gene: 3. Germline assignment: CDR1 MDHEN and CDR2 SYDVKM. CDR3 sequence (DNA): TGTGCCAGCAGTTTGGGACAGGCGGGCAATCAGCCCCAGCATTTT. Translating it yields CASSLGQAGNQPQHF.

This sequence joins TRBV18 and TRBJ2-2; 9 nucleotides line up with TRBD2. Germline CDR1 and CDR2: KGHSH and LQKENI. V was clipped by 5 bases and J by 5 bases; unmatched bases: 6. The CDR3 totals 15 residues. DNA of the CDR3: TGTGCCAGCTCAACCCTTACTAGCGGGACCGGGGAGCTGTTTTTT. Translated, it gives CASSTLTSGTGELFF.

V usage is TRBV7-9 and J usage is TRBJ2-7; 7 nucleotides agree with TRBD1. J gave up 5 bases and V 5 bases, and 12 bases lay outside the gene matches. In germline, CDR1 is SEHNR, CDR2 FQNEAQ (reference sequence). The CDR3 loop spans 15 amino acids. The CDR3 is CASSPRQGFNHEQYF. The DNA of the CDR3 is TGTGCCAGCAGCCCTCGACAGGGATTCAACCACGAGCAGTACTTC. Full variable domain (rest looked up from reference TRBV7-9 and TRBJ2-7): DTGVSQNPRHKITKRGQNVTFRCDPISEHNRLYWYRQTLGQGPEFLTYFQNEAQLEKSRLLSDRFSAERPKGSFSTLEIQRTEQGDSAMYLCASSPRQGFNHEQYFGPGTRLTVT.

The chain recombines TRBV9 with TRBJ1-6; maybe TRBD1 (6 bases). Trimming pared 3 bases from V and 3 bases from J, leaving 10 bases between. The CDR3 extends over 15 amino acids. Germline loops: CDR1 SGDLS, CDR2 YYNGEE. The CDR3 region is CASSGRDNYNSPLHF. Written as DNA, the CDR3 is TGTGCCAGCAGCGGCCGGGACAACTATAATTCACCCCTCCACTTT.

This chain links TRBV7-2 with TRBJ2-2, with TRBD1 as a possible D gene (6 bases). The CDR3 has 13 amino acids. Between the trimmed V and J ends, which lost 7 bases and 5 bases, there was a span of 11 bases. Per germline, CDR1 SGHTA and CDR2 FQGNSA. CDR3 bases: TGTGCCAGCACCAACCAGGGGACCGGGGAGCTGTTTTTT. It encodes CASTNQGTGELFF.

The V gene is TRBV19, the J gene TRBJ1-5, with D possibly being TRBD1 (5 bases). Germline CDR1 reads LNHDA; CDR2 reads SQIVND (reference sequence). Trimming shortened V by 6 bases and J by 4 bases, and 13 bases separated the two germline ends. The CDR3 is made up of 14 amino acids. CDR3: CASSSAGVNQPQHF. CDR3 nucleotide sequence: TGTGCCAGTAGCTCGGCGGGGGTGAATCAGCCCCAGCATTTT.

The rearrangement joins TRBV12-5 to TRBJ2-7; 12 nucleotides match TRBD2. Unmatched junction bases numbered 6, after V lost 1 base and J lost 2 bases. From germline, CDR1 is LGHNT and CDR2 FRNRAP. The CDR3 is made up of 17 amino acids. Written as DNA, the CDR3 is TGTGCTAGTGGTTTGGGGGCTAGCGGGAGGGTTCCCTACGAGCAGTACTTC. Translation gives CASGLGASGRVPYEQYF.

The rearrangement joins TRBV12-5 to TRBJ2-3, with D perhaps TRBD2 (6 bases). The germline V gene has CDR1 LGHNT and CDR2 FRNRAP. V lost 1 base and J 0 bases, leaving 11 bases between the germline ends. The CDR3 extends over 16 amino acids. The CDR3 here is CASGLGQGGSTDTQYF. The CDR3 DNA reads TGTGCTAGTGGTTTGGGGCAGGGAGGTAGCACAGATACGCAGTATTTT.

In this sample, this clone turned up once. V is TRBV28 and J is TRBJ2-1, with TRBD1 matching 9 bases. CDR3 size: 15 residues. Looked up from germline, CDR1 is MDHEN and CDR2 is SYDVKM. V gave up 6 bases and J gave up 4 bases; unmatched junction bases: 7. CDR3 DNA: TGTGCCAGCAGCCCTATGGGACAGGGTTACAATGAGCAGTTCTTC. As protein: CASSPMGQGYNEQFF.

V is TRBV6-5 and J is TRBJ1-1; 9 bases line up with TRBD1. V dropped 7 bases and J dropped 5; count of bases not matched to a gene: 5. Germline CDR1 and CDR2: MNHEY and SVGAGI. The CDR3 is made up of 13 amino acids. Here the CDR3 DNA reads TGTGCCAGCACACCCGGACAGGGGACTGAAGCTTTCTTT. Amino acid sequence: CASTPGQGTEAFF.

V usage is TRBV7-9 and J usage is TRBJ2-3; D call uncertain. Per the germline V gene, CDR1 is SEHNR and CDR2 is FQNEAQ (reference sequence). V dropped 5 bases and J dropped 6 bases, with 12 bases sitting between them. This CDR3 has 13 amino acids. CDR3 in DNA: TGTGCCAGCAGCATTCAGGAAATCGATACGCAGTATTTT. Encoded protein: CASSIQEIDTQYF. The entire variable domain, with the rest obtained from reference TRBV7-9 and TRBJ2-3, is as follows: DTGVSQNPRHKITKRGQNVTFRCDPISEHNRLYWYRQTLGQGPEFLTYFQNEAQLEKSRLLSDRFSAERPKGSFSTLEIQRTEQGDSAMYLCASSIQEIDTQYFGPGTRLTVL.

The V gene is TRBV28, the J gene TRBJ2-7, with 7 bases matching TRBD2. Germline V gives CDR1 MDHEN, CDR2 SYDVKM. With 2 bases clipped from V and 4 bases from J, the junction kept 2 bases outside the gene matches. The CDR3 sequence is 13 residues long. The CDR3 is CASSLGGVYEQYF. CDR3 nucleotides: TGTGCCAGCAGTTTAGGGGGGGTTTACGAGCAGTACTTC.

This chain joins TRBV2 and TRBJ2-5, with TRBD2 identical over 7 bases. The ends lost 4 bases at V and 5 bases at J; junction bases unmatched: 4. CDR3 length: 13 amino acids. In germline, CDR1 is SNHLY, CDR2 FYNNEI. The CDR3, as DNA: TGTGCCAGCAGTGTGAGGCGGGAGGAGACCCAGTACTTC. Residues: CASSVRREETQYF.

The chain carries TRBV4-2 and TRBJ2-1; 10 bases agree with TRBD2. Germline assignment: CDR1 LGHNA and CDR2 YNFKEQ. Trimming at V came to 3 bases and at J to 4 bases, leaving 6 bases not matched to a gene. The CDR3 loop spans 16 amino acids. CDR3 nucleotide sequence: TGTGCCAGCAGCCAGGCCGGGACTAGCGCTTACAATGAGCAGTTCTTC. This codes for CASSQAGTSAYNEQFF.

The V call is TRBV4-2, the J call TRBJ2-3, with D tentatively TRBD1 (6 bases). Germline V CDR1 and CDR2: LGHNA, YNFKEQ. Between the trimmed V and J ends, which lost 1 base and 6 bases, there was a span of 17 bases. This CDR3 is built from 16 residues. CDR3 in amino acids: CASSQGGRGRLDTQYF. CDR3 sequence (DNA): TGTGCCAGCAGCCAAGGGGGCAGGGGTAGGTTGGATACGCAGTATTTT.

This clone was seen once. The chain has TRBV9 and TRBJ1-3, with a tentative D call TRBD1 (5 bases). Trimming removed 3 bases at V and 7 bases at J, with 11 bases between. Per the germline V gene, CDR1 is SGDLS and CDR2 is YYNGEE. This CDR3 is built from 13 residues. CDR3 DNA sequence: TGTGCCAGCAGCGATGATGGGGGGAACACCATATATTTT. The encoded protein is CASSDDGGNTIYF.

V usage is TRBV27 and J usage is TRBJ2-3; D perhaps matches TRBD1 (6 bases). The CDR3 totals 14 residues. V gave up 4 bases and J gave up 0 bases, with 8 bases separating them. CDR1 is MNHEY, CDR2 SMNVEV, per germline (reference sequence). This CDR3 is CASSWTASTDTQYF. The CDR3 DNA reads as TGTGCCAGCAGTTGGACAGCTAGCACAGATACGCAGTATTTT.

The chain uses TRBV6-4 and TRBJ1-2, with D unclear. Between the trimmed V and J ends, which lost 8 bases and 1 base, there was a span of 17 bases. Germline lookup yields CDR1 MRHNA and CDR2 SNTAGT. The CDR3 extends over 15 amino acids. As DNA, the CDR3 is TGTGCCAGCTCTCAATCGGCGGAAATTAACTATGGCTACACCTTC. Translation gives CASSQSAEINYGYTF.

The J gene is TRBJ2-1, the V gene TRBV11-2; maybe TRBD1 (6 bases). This CDR3 contains 16 residues. CDR1 is SGHAT, CDR2 FQNNGV, per germline. The ends were cut back, 5 bases at V and 8 bases at J, with 22 bases in the middle. This CDR3 reads CASSTVRGRKGDEQFF. In DNA form, the CDR3 reads TGTGCCAGCAGCACCGTCCGGGGCAGAAAGGGGGATGAGCAGTTCTTC.

The V gene is TRBV29-1, the J gene TRBJ1-1; no firm D call. This CDR3 has 14 amino acids. The V end was cut by 2 bases, the J end by 0 bases, with 10 bases between. Germline V gene data show CDR1 as SQVTM and CDR2 as ANQGSEA. CDR3 coding DNA: TGCAGCGTTGAAAGAGCAGCGATGAACACTGAAGCTTTCTTT. Protein product: CSVERAAMNTEAFF.

The chain couples TRBV18 to TRBJ2-3; 8 nucleotides line up with TRBD1. V shed 5 bases and J 2 bases; nucleotides not matched to a gene: 9. The CDR3 extends over 16 amino acids. CDR1 KGHSH and CDR2 LQKENI come from the germline V gene. The CDR3 loop is CASSTGGQDPTDTQYF. DNA for the CDR3: TGTGCCAGCTCAACAGGGGGACAGGACCCCACAGATACGCAGTATTTT.

The V and J genes are TRBV5-3 and TRBJ1-5; weak D call: TRBD1 (5 bases). TRBV5-3 is an ORF, with its function uncertain. CDR3 length: 18 amino acids. V dropped 1 base and J dropped 4 bases, with 21 bases sitting between them. CDR3 in amino acids: CARSLYAPVGRMNQPQHF. The CDR3 region has the DNA TGTGCCAGAAGCTTGTATGCCCCCGTGGGGCGGATGAATCAGCCCCAGCATTTT.

The V and J genes are TRBV5-4 and TRBJ2-5, with TRBD2 matching 9 bases. The germline gives CDR1 SGHNT, CDR2 YYREEE (reference sequence). Unmatched junction bases numbered 14, after V lost 6 bases and J lost 5 bases. The CDR3 covers 16 residues. CDR3 sequence reads: CASNRGGGGAGETQYF. In DNA, the CDR3 is TGTGCCAGCAACCGCGGAGGCGGGGGGGCAGGGGAGACCCAGTACTTC.